The TCR beta chain under discussion was sequenced for a study of T cells after yellow fever vaccination. Study outcomes and limitations: Of the clonotypes, a small share occurred in both CD4 and CD8 compartments. In FACS-sorted repertoires, abundant clonotypes from the bulk population could appear as contaminants.

TCRdb re-called the 5' RACE reads through MiXCR, storing one row per CDR3 protein. The repertoire includes approximately 130,000 distinct CDR3 sequences, roughly 15% of them detected once, and roughly 47% sits in the top ten. This clonotype was detected only a few times. What it recognizes is unknown. CDR3 length: 15 amino acids. Per germline, CDR1 DFQATT and CDR2 SNEGSKA (reference sequence). V lost 0 bases, J lost 6 bases, and 16 bases lay in between. This chain links TRBV20-1 with TRBJ2-3, with D possibly being TRBD1 or TRBD2 (5 bases each). The starting material was CD8+ T cells sorted from PBMCs, obtained 5 days after the yellow fever booster vaccination. This receptor was identified in a man aged 18 to 29 who received the YFV17D yellow fever vaccine. As DNA, the CDR3 is TGCAGTGCTAGAGATAAGGCAGGGAGTTTCGATACGCAGTATTTT. Protein product: CSARDKAGSFDTQYF.